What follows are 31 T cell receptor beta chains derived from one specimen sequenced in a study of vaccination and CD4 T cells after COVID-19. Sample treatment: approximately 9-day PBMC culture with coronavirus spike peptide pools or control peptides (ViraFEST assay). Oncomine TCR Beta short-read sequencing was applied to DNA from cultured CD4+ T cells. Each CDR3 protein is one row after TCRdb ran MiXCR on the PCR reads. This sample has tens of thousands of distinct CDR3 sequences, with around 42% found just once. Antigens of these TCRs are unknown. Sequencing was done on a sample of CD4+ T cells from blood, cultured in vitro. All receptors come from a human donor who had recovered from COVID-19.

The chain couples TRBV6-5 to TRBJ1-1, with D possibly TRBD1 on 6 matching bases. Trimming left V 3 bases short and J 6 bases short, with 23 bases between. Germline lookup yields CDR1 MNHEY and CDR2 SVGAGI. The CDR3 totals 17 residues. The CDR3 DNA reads TGTGCCAGCAGTTATCTCAGACGGGGCAGGGGAAGGTCTGAAGCTTTCTTT. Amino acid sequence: CASSYLRRGRGRSEAFF.

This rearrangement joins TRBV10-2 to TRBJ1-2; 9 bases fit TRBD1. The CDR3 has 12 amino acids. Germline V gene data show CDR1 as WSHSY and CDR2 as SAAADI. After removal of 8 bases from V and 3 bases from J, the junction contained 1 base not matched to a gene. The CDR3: CASGQGHYGYTF. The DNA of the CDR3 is TGCGCCAGCGGACAGGGGCACTATGGCTACACCTTC.

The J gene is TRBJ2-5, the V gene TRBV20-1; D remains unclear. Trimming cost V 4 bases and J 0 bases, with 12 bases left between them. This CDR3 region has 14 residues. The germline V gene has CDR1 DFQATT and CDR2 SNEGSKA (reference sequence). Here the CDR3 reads CSATRRSYQETQYF. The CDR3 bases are TGCAGTGCTACACGACGGTCGTACCAAGAGACCCAGTACTTC.

This CDR3 is CSAQSPTGGRVRPQHF. In DNA form, the CDR3 reads TGCAGTGCCCAATCGCCAACAGGGGGCCGGGTTCGGCCCCAGCATTTT. This chain connects TRBV20-1 to TRBJ1-5; TRBD1 agrees at 9 bases. CDR1 DFQATT and CDR2 SNEGSKA come from the germline V gene (reference sequence). The V segment lost 6 bases and the J segment 9 bases; nucleotides outside the gene matches: 18. This CDR3 comprises 16 residues.

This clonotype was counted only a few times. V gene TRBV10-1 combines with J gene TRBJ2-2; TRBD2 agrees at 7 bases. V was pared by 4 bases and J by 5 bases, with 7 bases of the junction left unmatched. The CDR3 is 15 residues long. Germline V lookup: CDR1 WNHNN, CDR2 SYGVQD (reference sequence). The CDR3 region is CASSAGTTETGELFF. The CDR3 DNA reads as TGCGCCAGCAGTGCCGGGACTACGGAAACCGGGGAGCTGTTTTTT.

The CDR3 nucleotides read TGTGCCAGCAGTTTCATGACAGGGGGGGCGAACACTGAAGCTTTCTTT. Its translation: CASSFMTGGANTEAFF. The chain carries TRBV28 and TRBJ1-1; 9 nucleotides match TRBD1. V was pared by 3 bases and J by 1 base, with 6 bases of the junction left unmatched. CDR3 length equals 16 residues. From germline, CDR1 is MDHEN and CDR2 SYDVKM.

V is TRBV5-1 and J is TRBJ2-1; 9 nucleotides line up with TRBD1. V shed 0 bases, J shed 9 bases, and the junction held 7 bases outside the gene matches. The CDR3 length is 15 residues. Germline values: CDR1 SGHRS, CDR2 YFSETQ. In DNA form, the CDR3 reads TGCGCCAGCAGCTTGGACAGGGGGCGCATTGGTGAGCAGTTCTTC. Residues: CASSLDRGRIGEQFF. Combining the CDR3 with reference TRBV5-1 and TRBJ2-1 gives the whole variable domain KAGVTQTPRYLIKTRGQQVTLSCSPISGHRSVSWYQQTPGQGLQFLFEYFSETQRNKGNFPGRFSGRQFSNSRSEMNVSTLELGDSALYLCASSLDRGRIGEQFFGPGTRLTVL.

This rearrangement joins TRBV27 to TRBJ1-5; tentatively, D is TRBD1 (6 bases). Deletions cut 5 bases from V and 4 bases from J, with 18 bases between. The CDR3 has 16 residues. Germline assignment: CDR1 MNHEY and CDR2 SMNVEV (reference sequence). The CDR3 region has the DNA TGTGCCAGCAGTCCGACAGGAACAGTTGGGAATCAGCCCCAGCATTTT. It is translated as CASSPTGTVGNQPQHF.

The CDR3 sequence: CASSLAGMGWGSPLHF. CDR3 nucleotide sequence: TGTGCCAGCAGTTTGGCCGGGATGGGGTGGGGATCACCCCTCCACTTT. The rearrangement uses TRBV12-3 or TRBV12-4 and TRBJ1-6; D not certain. V lost 3 bases to trimming and J lost 10 bases, with 19 bases between them. The CDR3 sequence is 16 residues long.

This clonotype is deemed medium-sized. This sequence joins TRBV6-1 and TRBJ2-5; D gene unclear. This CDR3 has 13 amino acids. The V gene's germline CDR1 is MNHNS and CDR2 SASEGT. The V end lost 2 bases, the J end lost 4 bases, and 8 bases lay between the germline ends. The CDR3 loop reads CASSEPWGETQYF. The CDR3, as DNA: TGTGCCAGCAGTGAACCCTGGGGAGAGACCCAGTACTTC.

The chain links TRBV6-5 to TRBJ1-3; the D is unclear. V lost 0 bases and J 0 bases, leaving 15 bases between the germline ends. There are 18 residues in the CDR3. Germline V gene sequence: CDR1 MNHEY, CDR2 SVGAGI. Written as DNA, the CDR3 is TGTGCCAGCAGTTACTCGATAGGGAAAATAACCTCTGGAAACACCATATATTTT. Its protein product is CASSYSIGKITSGNTIYF.

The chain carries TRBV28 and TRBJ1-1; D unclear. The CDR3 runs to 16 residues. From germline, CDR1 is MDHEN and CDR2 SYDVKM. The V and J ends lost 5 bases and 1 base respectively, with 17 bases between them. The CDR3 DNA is TGTGCCAGCAGTCCTACGGGTCTGGCGCCGAACACTGAAGCTTTCTTT. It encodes CASSPTGLAPNTEAFF.

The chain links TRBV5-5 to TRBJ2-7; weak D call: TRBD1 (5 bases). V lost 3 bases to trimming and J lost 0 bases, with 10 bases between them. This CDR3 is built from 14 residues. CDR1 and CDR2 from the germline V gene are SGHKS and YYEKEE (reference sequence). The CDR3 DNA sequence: TGTGCCAGCAGCTCAGACAGCCGCTCCTACGAGCAGTACTTC. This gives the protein CASSSDSRSYEQYF.

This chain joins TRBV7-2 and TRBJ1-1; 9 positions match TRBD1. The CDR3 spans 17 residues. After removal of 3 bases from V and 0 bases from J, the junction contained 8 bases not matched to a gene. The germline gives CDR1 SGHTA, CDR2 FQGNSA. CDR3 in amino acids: CASSFYRGRAVNTEAFF. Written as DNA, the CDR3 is TGTGCCAGCAGCTTTTACAGGGGGCGAGCGGTGAACACTGAAGCTTTCTTT.

The CDR3 DNA reads TGTGCCAGTAGTCCGACAGGGGGAGACTATGGCTACACCTTC. Protein: CASSPTGGDYGYTF. The genes are TRBV19 and TRBJ1-2; 9 bases match TRBD1. Trimming took 5 bases from V and 3 from J; bases not matched to a gene: 4. Germline V CDR1 and CDR2: LNHDA, SQIVND (reference sequence). This CDR3 region has 14 residues. The variable domain in full, with the rest retrieved from reference TRBV19 and TRBJ1-2, is DGGITQSPKYLFRKEGQNVTLSCEQNLNHDAMYWYRQDPGQGLRLIYYSQIVNDFQKGDIAEGYSVSREKKESFPLTVTSAQKNPTAFYLCASSPTGGDYGYTFGSGTRLTVV.

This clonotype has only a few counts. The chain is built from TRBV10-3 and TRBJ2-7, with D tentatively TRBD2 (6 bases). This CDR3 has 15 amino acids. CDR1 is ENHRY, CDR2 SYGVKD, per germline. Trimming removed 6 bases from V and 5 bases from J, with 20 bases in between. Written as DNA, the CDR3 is TGTGCCATCAGCGGGCGGGGTCTTCGGTCCCACGAGCAGTACTTC. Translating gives CAISGRGLRSHEQYF.

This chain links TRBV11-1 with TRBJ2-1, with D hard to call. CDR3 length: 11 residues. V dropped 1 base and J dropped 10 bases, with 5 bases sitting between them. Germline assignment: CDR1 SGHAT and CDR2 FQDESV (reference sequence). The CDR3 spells CASSLGGEQFF. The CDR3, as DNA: TGTGCCAGCAGCTTAGGTGGAGAGCAGTTCTTC.

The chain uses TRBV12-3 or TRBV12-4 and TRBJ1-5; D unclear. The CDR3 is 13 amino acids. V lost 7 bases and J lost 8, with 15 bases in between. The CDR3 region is CASNEGRWEPQHF. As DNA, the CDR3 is TGTGCCAGCAACGAAGGGAGATGGGAGCCCCAGCATTTT.

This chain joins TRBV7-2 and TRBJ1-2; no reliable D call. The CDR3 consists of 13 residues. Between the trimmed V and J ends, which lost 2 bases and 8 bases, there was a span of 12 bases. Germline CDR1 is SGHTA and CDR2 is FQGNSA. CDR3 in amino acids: CASSLWYKRGYTF. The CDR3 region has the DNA TGTGCCAGCAGCTTATGGTATAAGAGGGGCTACACCTTC.

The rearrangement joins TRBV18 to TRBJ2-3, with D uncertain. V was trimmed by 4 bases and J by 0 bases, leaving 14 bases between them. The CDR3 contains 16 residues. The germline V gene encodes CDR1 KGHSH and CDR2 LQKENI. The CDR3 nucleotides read TGTGCCAGCTCACGCTATGAAGGTGCTAGCACAGATACGCAGTATTTT. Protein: CASSRYEGASTDTQYF.

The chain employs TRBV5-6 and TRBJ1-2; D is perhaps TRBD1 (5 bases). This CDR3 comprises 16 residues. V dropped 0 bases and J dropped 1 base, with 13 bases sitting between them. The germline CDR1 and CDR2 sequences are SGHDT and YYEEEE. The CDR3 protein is CASSLGWPGVNYGYTF. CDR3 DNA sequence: TGTGCCAGCAGCTTGGGCTGGCCGGGGGTTAACTATGGCTACACCTTC.

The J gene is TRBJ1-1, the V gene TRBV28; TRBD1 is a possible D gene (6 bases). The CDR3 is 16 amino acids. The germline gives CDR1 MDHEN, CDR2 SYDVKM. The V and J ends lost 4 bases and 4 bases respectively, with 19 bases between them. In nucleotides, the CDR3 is TGTGCCAGCAGTTCCTACCTGGACAGAGGTAGCACTGAAGCTTTCTTT. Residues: CASSSYLDRGSTEAFF.

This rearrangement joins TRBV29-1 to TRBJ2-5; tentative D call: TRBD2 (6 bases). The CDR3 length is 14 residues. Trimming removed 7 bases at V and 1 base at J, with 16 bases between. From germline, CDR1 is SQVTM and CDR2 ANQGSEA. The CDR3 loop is CSGLFRDSQETQYF. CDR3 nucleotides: TGCAGCGGCCTTTTCCGGGACTCCCAAGAGACCCAGTACTTC. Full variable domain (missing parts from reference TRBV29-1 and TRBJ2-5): SAVISQKPSRDICQRGTSLTIQCQVDSQVTMMFWYRQQPGQSLTLIATANQGSEATYESGFVIDKFPISRPNLTFSTLTVSNMSPEDSSIYLCSGLFRDSQETQYFGPGTRLLVL.

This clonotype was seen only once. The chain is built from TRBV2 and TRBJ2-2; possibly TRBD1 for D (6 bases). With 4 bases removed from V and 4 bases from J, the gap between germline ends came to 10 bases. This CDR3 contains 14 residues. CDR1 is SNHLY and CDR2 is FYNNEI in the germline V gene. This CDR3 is CASSAGAVTGELFF. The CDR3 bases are TGTGCCAGCAGTGCAGGGGCGGTCACCGGGGAGCTGTTTTTT.

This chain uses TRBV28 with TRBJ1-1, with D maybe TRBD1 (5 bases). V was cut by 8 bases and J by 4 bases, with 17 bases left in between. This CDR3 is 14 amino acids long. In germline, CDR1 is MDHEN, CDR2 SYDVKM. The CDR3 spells CASRRQLTVTEAFF. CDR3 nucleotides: TGTGCCAGCCGCAGACAGCTTACAGTCACTGAAGCTTTCTTT.

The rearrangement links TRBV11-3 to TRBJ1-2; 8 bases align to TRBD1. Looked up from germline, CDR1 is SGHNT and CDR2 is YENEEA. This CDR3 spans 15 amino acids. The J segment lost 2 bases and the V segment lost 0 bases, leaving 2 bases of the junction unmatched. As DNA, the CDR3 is TGTGCCAGCAGCTTAGAGCAGGGGGCAAACTATGGCTACACCTTC. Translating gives CASSLEQGANYGYTF.

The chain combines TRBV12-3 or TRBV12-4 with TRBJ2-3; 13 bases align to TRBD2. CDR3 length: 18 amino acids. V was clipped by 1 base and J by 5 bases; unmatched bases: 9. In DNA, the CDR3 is TGTGCCAGCAGTTTAGACTTCACTAGCGGGGGGGCCCGAGATACGCAGTATTTT. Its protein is CASSLDFTSGGARDTQYF.

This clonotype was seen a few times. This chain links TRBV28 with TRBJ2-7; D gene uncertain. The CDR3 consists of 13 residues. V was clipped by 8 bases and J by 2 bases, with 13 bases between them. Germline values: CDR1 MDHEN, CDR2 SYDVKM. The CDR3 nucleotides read TGTGCCAGCCTATCATTCACCCCCTACGAGCAGTACTTC. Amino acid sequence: CASLSFTPYEQYF.

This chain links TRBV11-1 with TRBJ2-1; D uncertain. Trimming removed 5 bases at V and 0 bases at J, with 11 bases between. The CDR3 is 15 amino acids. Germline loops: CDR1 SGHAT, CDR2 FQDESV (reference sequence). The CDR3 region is CASSVQLSSYNEQFF. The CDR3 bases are TGTGCCAGCAGCGTACAACTGAGCTCCTACAATGAGCAGTTCTTC.

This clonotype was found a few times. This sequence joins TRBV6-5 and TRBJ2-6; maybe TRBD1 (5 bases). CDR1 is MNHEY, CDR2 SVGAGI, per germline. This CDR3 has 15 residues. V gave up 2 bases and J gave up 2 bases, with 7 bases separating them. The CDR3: CASSYQGPGANVLTF. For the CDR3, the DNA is TGTGCCAGCAGTTACCAGGGTCCTGGGGCCAACGTCCTGACTTTC.

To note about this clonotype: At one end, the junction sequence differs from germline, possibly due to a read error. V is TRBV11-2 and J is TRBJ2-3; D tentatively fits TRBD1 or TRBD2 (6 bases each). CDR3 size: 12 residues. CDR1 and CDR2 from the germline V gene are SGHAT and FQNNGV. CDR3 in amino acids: CASRRGADTQYF. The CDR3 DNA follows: TGTGCGAGCAGGAGGGGGGCTGATACGCAGTATTTT.